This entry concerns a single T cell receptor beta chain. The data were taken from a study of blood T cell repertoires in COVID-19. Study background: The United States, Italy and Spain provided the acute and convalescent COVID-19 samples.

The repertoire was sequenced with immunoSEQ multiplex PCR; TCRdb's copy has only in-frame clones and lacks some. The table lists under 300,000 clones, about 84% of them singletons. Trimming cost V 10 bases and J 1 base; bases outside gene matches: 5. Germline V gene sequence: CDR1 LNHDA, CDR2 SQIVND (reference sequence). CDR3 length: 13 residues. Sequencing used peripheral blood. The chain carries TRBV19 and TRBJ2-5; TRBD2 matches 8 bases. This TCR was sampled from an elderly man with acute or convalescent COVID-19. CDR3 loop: CATRAGVQETQYF. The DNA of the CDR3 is TGTGCCACCAGAGCGGGGGTCCAAGAGACCCAGTACTTC.